This T cell receptor (beta chain) was identified in a study of blood T cell repertoires in COVID-19. Overall study: There were acute and convalescent COVID-19 samples, and they came from the United States, Italy and Spain. PBMCs, B-cell-depleted T cells, or T cells provided the cDNA or gDNA that made up the material.

Source study methods: Researchers report that nucleated cell counts were estimated from reference gene primer amplification. Clones were sequenced by immunoSEQ multiplex PCR, and TCRdb holds only the in-frame ones, with some missing. D and trimming come from the DNA, and the V and J calls and clone size come from that table. Among 57,000 or so clones, approximately 84% were seen once, and the ten largest hold 17%. Trimming removed 5 bases at V and 1 base at J, with 9 bases between. From germline, CDR1 is SEHNR and CDR2 FQNEAQ (reference sequence). This CDR3 has 14 amino acids. This clone was recorded once.

The sequence was obtained from a man between 70 and 80 years old with active COVID-19. This sequence joins TRBV7-9 and TRBJ1-5; D gene uncertain. Sequencing used peripheral blood. In DNA, the CDR3 is TGTGCCAGCAGCCACGCAGGCAGCAATCAGCCCCAGCATTTT. Protein product: CASSHAGSNQPQHF.